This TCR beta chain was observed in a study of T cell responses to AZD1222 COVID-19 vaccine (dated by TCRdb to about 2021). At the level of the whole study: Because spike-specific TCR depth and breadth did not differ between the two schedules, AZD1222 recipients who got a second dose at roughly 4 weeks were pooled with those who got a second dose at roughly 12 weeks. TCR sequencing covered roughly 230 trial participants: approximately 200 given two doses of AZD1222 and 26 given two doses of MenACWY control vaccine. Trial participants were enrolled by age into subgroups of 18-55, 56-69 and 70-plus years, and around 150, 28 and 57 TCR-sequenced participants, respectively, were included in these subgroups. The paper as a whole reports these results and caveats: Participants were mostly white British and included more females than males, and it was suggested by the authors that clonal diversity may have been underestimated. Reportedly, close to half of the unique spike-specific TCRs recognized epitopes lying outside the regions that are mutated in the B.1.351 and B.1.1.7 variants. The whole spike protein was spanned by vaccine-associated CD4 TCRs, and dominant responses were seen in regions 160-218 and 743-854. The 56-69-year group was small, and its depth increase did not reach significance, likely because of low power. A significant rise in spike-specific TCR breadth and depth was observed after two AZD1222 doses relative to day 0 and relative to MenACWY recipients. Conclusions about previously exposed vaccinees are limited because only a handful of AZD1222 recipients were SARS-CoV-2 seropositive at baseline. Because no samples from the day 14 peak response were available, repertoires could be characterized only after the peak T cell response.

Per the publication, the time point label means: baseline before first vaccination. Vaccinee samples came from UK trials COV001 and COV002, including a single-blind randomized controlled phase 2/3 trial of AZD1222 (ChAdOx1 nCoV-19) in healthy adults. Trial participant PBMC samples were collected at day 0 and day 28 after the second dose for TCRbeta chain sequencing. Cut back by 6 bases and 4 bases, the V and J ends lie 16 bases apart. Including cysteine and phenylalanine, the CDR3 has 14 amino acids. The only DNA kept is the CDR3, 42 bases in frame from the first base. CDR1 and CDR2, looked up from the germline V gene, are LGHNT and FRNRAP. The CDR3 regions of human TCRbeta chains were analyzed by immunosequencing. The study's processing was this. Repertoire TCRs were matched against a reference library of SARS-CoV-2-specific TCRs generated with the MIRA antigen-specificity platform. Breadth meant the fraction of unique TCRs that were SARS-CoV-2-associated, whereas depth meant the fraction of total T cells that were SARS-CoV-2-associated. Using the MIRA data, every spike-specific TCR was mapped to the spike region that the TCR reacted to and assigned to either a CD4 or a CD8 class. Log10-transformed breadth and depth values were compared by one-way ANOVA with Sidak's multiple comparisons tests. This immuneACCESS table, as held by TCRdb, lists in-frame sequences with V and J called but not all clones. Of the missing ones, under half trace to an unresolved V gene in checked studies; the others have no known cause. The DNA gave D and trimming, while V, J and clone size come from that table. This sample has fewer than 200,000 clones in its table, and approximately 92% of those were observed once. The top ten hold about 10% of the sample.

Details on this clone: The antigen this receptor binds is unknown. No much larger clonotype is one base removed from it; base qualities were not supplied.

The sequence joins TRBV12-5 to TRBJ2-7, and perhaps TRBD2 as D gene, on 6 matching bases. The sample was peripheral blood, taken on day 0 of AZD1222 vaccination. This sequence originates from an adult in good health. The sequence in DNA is TGTGCTAGTGGCCCTTATAGCGGACCGTACGAGCAGTACTTC. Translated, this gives CASGPYSGPYEQYF.